This T cell receptor beta chain was documented in a study of HIV-infected patients and healthy controls. Points from the study as a whole: CDR3 sharing between individuals was lower in HIV-infected patients than in healthy controls. The diversity differences were not explained by slight age and sex differences between study cohorts.

No cell fractionation was done, so the repertoire covers all unsorted peripheral blood T cells. RNA came from 2 to 2.5 ml of peripheral blood. Of note for this clonotype: Its antigen is undetermined.

About 500 ng RNA was reverse transcribed with alpha and beta constant-region primers. Each of the alpha and beta chains got its own library through chain-specific third strand synthesis with indices. Ligation attached cDNA to a 5' RACE adapter that carried a random hexamer and SP2 site. Using its own MiXCR run on the 5' RACE reads, TCRdb lists one record per CDR3 protein. The top ten clones hold roughly 3.4% of a sample with some 9,800 distinct CDR3 sequences, approximately 8.2% of them seen once. CDR3 length: 13 residues. Germline V gene sequence: CDR1 MNHEY, CDR2 SMNVEV (reference sequence). Trimming took 0 bases from V and 0 from J, leaving 2 bases between them.

The chain has TRBV27 and TRBJ1-2; D not certain. Sequences were obtained from blood. The TCR originated in an adult in good health. Written as DNA, the CDR3 is TGTGCCAGCAGTTTATCGGCTAACTATGGCTACACCTTC. It yields the protein CASSLSANYGYTF.